The T cell receptor (beta chain) described here comes from a study of cytomegalovirus exposure and HLA in healthy donors (dated by TCRdb to 2016 to 2017). For context, the study as a whole: An earlier analysis of about 560 of the donors reported over 250 Gb of sequence data and 95 million to 130 million unique TCR beta sequences obtained from around 180 million T cells. Every discovery cohort repertoire had been produced on one sequencing platform. The later analysis used no new phenotypic data to find candidate immune exposures, relying instead on TCR beta sequences and their occurrence across donors. The aim of the study was to test whether cataloging public T cell receptors could identify signatures of past pathogen exposure. Because of strong linkage in the cohort, a handful of DR-DQ haplotypes were treated as single units for association and clustering. Class I and class II HLA loci were covered by the typing at four-digit resolution. A later analysis re-analyzed previously published TCR beta repertoires from hundreds of donors and added high-resolution HLA genotyping to study TCR occurrence patterns. Typing coverage differed by locus: A, B, C, DRB1 and DQB1 were typed in roughly 620-630 donors, DQA1 in about 560, DPA1 in some 600, and DPB1 in 450 to 490. An earlier analysis of around 640 of the donors used high-throughput TCR beta sequencing to judge whether each TCR beta V gene segment behaved as functional or pseudogenic. The study combined high-throughput TCR immunosequencing, statistical association of individual TCRs with disease status, and machine learning to predict cytomegalovirus infection status. The study profiled the T cell repertoires of 550 to 700 subjects by immunosequencing and related them to cytomegalovirus serostatus. Donor age, sex, ethnicity and CMV serostatus were compiled together with the repertoire data. About 320 gigabases of sequencing data and 80 million or so unique TCR sequences were included in an early release covering 500 to 750 HLA-typed donors. The genetic ancestry cluster associated with self-reported Caucasian donors included 80% to 90% of the 300 to 450 genotyped donors. Genome-wide SNP genotypes for about 55% of the roughly 670 donors were used in a later genetic analysis, which treated that subset as a discovery cohort. On average, around 230,000 unique TCR beta nucleotide sequences were sequenced per donor among 398 genotyped donors of the cohort, with roughly 18% of those sequences being non-productive. Besides the first cohort of 666 subjects, a separate validation cohort made up of 120 different subjects was used.

In regard to this clone: The target of this receptor is not known. One base away there is no much larger clone; base qualities are not given.

From the germline V gene, CDR1 is MGHDK and CDR2 is SYGVNS. CDR3 length: 16 amino acids, cysteine to phenylalanine. Only CDR3 DNA remains: 48 bases, in frame from the first base. From V the trimming removes 4 bases and from J it removes 3 bases, while the gene matches leave 10 bases of the junction unaccounted for. Summary of the overall study and its limitations: Broadly in line with IMGT annotations, most TCR beta V segments showed up in productive rearrangements about 87% or about 30% of the time in an earlier analysis of about 500 of the donors. In this cohort, only TCR beta chains were sequenced, and detectable features were limited by the absence of alpha or paired-chain data. It was suggested by the authors that the approach could potentially be generalized to other disease states and immunological phenotypes. A later analysis reported that several top co-occurrence clusters appeared linked to parvovirus B19, influenza, CMV and Epstein-Barr virus. According to a later genetic analysis, donors in an Asian-associated ancestry cluster had fewer N-insertions in productive TCRs than the roughly 660-donor mean. The classifier was reported to diagnose cytomegalovirus status with high specificity and sensitivity in both the original cohort and the validation cohort. Because the 87-base-pair reads could not distinguish some IMGT-functional V segments, including TRBV6-2 and TRBV6-3, those segments were excluded. In a later analysis, HLA-associated TCR beta chains were found to be more clonally expanded and to have lower generation probabilities than equally common non-associated chains. Correlated functional status among segregating V segments might be attributable to linkage disequilibrium, but an unknown experimental factor could not be ruled out. In a later genetic analysis, a missense DCLRE1C variant was associated with V-gene and J-gene trimming of TCR beta chains, and the association was replicated in an independent cohort. At a false discovery rate of 0.05, a later analysis linked about 16,000 TCR beta sequences to specific HLA alleles. A further reported finding was that TCR beta sequences accurately predicted the HLA-A and HLA-B alleles for most subjects in the first cohort. HLA typing was unavailable for some donors at each locus, so association tests used only the typed subset. For the cohort, immune exposure information was limited to CMV serostatus. In a later analysis, most CMV-associated TCR beta chains were found to appear HLA-restricted, with HLA associations seemingly driven largely by CMV exposure. The study gave a list of about 160 TCR beta chains associated with cytomegalovirus. In a later analysis, TCR association rates were found to vary across HLA loci, with the most associated TCRs seen for DRB1 alleles and the fewest for HLA-C alleles. Assigning TCR associations to individual alleles was difficult when HLA alleles, especially DR and DQ, strongly co-occurred. A group of highly shared sequence variants was considered likely to be a technical artifact of the sequencing pipeline. Because counts were too low, around 17 rarely observed V segments, including chromosome 9 orphons, were left out of the earlier analysis of a few hundred of the donors. Presence/absence analyses assumed roughly uniform sequencing depth across donors, an assumption that may not hold. Most TCR sequences were seen in very few donors, while some public TCRs were found in many individuals. A few of the identified cytomegalovirus-associated TCR beta chains were confirmed in vitro to be specific for cytomegalovirus antigens.

The cohort was made up of under 800 healthy bone marrow donors. All cohort members were sampled while nominally healthy, although unrecorded immune exposures were likely present. The donor tested CMV seronegative and was one of the 352 seronegative cohort members. A peripheral blood sample was provided by each donor, and peripheral blood mononuclear cells were used for TCR beta sequencing. The Qiagen DNeasy Blood Extraction Kit was used to extract genomic DNA from the blood cell samples. The library was produced with the immunoSEQ multiplex PCR assay. A mixture of 60 forward primers for TCR Vbeta segments and 13 reverse primers for TCR Jbeta segments was used in the multiplex PCR. The CDR3 region of rearranged TCR beta genes was amplified from genomic DNA by a multiplex PCR assay. Amplified TCR beta libraries were sequenced as 87-base-pair reads on the Illumina HiSeq System. On the authors' methods: Across the 500 to 700 repertoires, a later analysis counted around 80 million unique TCR beta chains, around 11 million of which were shared by at least two donors. A nearest-neighbor algorithm error-corrected the raw reads and collapsed the reads into unique sequences, merging closely related sequences to remove PCR and sequencing errors. Alignment of CDR3 sequences to IMGT reference sequences was used to assign V, D and J gene segments. For a sequence to be retained, at least a six-nucleotide match to both a V gene segment and a J gene segment was required. A rearrangement counted as productive if the CDR3 had no stop codons and remained in frame with V and J, and every other rearrangement counted as non-productive. Following IMGT convention, CDR3 was defined as the stretch from the second conserved V-encoded cysteine up to the conserved J-encoded phenylalanine. The earlier analysis of 550 to 650 of the donors excluded any sequence lacking an unambiguous match to a single V gene segment. In an earlier analysis of 450 to 700 of the donors, V segments were called functional above 56.7% productive rearrangements and were called segregating when the between-donor standard deviation exceeded 5%. A statistical classification framework was built for diagnosing cytomegalovirus status from the catalog of TCR beta chain sequences. V and J gene assignment, in a later analysis, came from comparing TCR nucleotide sequences with IMGT/GENE-DB human TR gene sequences. The TCRdist pipeline was used in a later analysis to assign CDR3 sequences and most-parsimonious VDJ recombination scenarios. In a later analysis, every TCR beta chain was defined by the combination of its CDR3 amino acid sequence and its V-gene family, and reads without a unique V-gene family were dropped. To address suspected cross-contamination and a sequencing artifact, a later analysis removed 450 to 700 highly shared, low-generation-probability nucleotide sequences. In a later analysis, a clonal expansion index was calculated for each public chain from normalized within-repertoire ranks of inferred template counts. In a later analysis, generation probabilities were computed using a VDJ recombination model fitted to out-of-frame rearrangements, and the results were checked against IGoR. Hypergeometric tests were used in a later analysis to score TCR-TCR, TCR-HLA and TCR-CMV co-occurrence, with a repertoire-size bias correction applied to the TCR pairs. A later analysis estimated false discovery rates by permuting HLA or CMV assignments 20 times. A later analysis grouped co-occurring TCRs with DBSCAN, adding TCRdist sequence similarity when clustering within HLA-allele-positive subsets. Repertoires with fewer than 30,000 or more than 120,000 public chains were left out of co-occurrence clustering, as were five repertoires with anomalous nucleotide sharing. Entries here come from immuneACCESS through TCRdb and include only in-frame sequences with V and J called. Some clones fail to appear in such tables; in the studies checked, an unresolved V gene covers under half of the shortfall, and the cause of the remainder is unknown. V, J and clone size are those of that table, while D and trimming were read from the DNA. The sample table lists some 140,000 clones, over 60% of them with a count of one. Around 3.6% of the sample rests with the top ten.

The specimen was PBMCs. This clonotype was sampled from a woman in her thirties or forties in good health and CMV-seronegative. Here the chain combines TRBV25-1 and TRBJ1-1; a stretch of 8 junction bases matches TRBD1. The sequence in DNA is TGTGCCAGCAGTGCCCTTTTCAGGGGGCGAGACACTGAAGCTTTCTTT. It translates to CASSALFRGRDTEAFF.